This T cell receptor (beta chain) came from a study of T cell changes during pregnancy in multiple sclerosis. This table comes from immunoSEQ multiplex PCR, and its TCRdb copy is limited to in-frame clones, with some not included. Of roughly 56,000 clones detected, roughly 88% appear once; the ten largest clones hold 1.5% to 2%. Trimming left V 2 bases short and J 0 bases short, with 12 bases between. This CDR3 is 16 amino acids long. From germline, CDR1 is MNHEY and CDR2 SMNVEV (reference sequence). The sample in question was peripheral blood, obtained in the first trimester of pregnancy. The chain employs TRBV27 and TRBJ2-3; D perhaps matches TRBD2 (6 bases). The TCR sequence derives from a female donor with multiple sclerosis, enrolled in a pregnancy study. The CDR3 nucleotides read TGTGCCAGCAGTTTACGTGTAGCGGATAGCACAGATACGCAGTATTTT. Translating gives CASSLRVADSTDTQYF.